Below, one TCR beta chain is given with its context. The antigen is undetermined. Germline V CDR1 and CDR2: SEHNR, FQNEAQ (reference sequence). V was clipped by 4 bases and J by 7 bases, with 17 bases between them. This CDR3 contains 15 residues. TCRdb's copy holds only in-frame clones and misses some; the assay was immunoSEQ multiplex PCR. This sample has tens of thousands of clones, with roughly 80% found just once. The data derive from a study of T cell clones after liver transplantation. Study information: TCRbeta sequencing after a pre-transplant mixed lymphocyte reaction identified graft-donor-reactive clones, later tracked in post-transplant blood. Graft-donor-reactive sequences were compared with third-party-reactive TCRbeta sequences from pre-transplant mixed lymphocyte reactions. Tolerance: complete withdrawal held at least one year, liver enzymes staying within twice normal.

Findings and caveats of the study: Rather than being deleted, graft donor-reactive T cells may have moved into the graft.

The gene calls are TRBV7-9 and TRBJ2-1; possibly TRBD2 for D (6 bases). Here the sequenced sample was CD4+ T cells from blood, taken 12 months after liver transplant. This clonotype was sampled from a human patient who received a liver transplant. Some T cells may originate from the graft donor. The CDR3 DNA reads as TGTGCCAGCAGCTCCAGACTAGAAGGGAGGAATGAGCAGTTCTTC. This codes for CASSSRLEGRNEQFF.